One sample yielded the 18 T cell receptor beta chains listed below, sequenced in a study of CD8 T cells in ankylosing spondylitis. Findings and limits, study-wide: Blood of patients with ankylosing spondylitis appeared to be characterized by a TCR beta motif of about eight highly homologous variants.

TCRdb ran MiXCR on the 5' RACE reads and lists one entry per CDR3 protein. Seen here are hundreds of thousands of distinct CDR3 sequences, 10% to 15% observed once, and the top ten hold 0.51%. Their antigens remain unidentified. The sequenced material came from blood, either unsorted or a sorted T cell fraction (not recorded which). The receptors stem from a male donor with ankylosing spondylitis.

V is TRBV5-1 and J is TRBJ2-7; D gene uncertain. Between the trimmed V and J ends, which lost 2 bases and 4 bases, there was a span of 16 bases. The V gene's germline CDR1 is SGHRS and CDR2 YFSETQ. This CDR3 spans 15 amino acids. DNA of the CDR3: TGCGCCAGCAGCTTTGGTTCGGTGGAAGAATACGAGCAGTACTTC. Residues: CASSFGSVEEYEQYF.

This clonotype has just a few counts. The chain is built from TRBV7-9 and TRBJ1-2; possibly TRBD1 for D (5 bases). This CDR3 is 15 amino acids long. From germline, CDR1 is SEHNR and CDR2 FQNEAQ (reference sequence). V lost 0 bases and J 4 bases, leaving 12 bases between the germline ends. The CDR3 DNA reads TGTGCCAGCAGCTTAGCGTCCAGGGAGGCCTATGGCTACACCTTC. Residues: CASSLASREAYGYTF.

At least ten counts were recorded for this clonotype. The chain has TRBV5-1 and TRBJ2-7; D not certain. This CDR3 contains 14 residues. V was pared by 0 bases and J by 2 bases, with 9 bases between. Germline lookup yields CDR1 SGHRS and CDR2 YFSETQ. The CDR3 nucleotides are TGCGCCAGCAGCTTGGGACTGGTACCCTACGAGCAGTACTTC. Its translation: CASSLGLVPYEQYF.

CDR3 DNA: TGTGCCAGCAGTCCCTCGGGGAGGAACATTCAGTACTTC. Encoded protein: CASSPSGRNIQYF. J is TRBJ2-4 and V is TRBV6-5; D might be TRBD2 (6 bases). This CDR3 region has 13 residues. Trimming removed 5 bases from V and 7 bases from J, with 12 bases in between. Germline assignment: CDR1 MNHEY and CDR2 SVGAGI.

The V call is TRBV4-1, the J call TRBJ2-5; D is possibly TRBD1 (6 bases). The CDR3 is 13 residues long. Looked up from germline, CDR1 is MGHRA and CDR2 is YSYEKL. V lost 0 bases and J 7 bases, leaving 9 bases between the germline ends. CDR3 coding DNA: TGCGCCAGCAGCCAAGACAGGGGACCGACCCAGTACTTC. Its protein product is CASSQDRGPTQYF.

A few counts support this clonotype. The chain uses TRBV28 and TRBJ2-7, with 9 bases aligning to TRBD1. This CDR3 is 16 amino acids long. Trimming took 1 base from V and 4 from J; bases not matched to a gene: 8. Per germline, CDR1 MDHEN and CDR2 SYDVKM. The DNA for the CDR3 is TGTGCCAGCAGTTTATCCCGAGGGACAGGGTTGTACGAGCAGTACTTC. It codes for CASSLSRGTGLYEQYF.

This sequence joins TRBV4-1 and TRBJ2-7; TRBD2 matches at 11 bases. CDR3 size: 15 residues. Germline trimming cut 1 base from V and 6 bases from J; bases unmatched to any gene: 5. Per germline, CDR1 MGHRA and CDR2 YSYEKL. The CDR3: CASSQGLAGGSEQYF. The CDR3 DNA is TGCGCCAGCAGCCAAGGGCTAGCGGGAGGAAGCGAGCAGTACTTC.

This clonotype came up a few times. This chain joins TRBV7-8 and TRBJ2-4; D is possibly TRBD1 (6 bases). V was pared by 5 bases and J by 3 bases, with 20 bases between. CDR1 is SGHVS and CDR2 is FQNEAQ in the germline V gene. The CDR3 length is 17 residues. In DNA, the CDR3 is TGTGCCAGCAGCAAAAACCCAGGGGTAACCAACAAAAACATTCAGTACTTC. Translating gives CASSKNPGVTNKNIQYF.

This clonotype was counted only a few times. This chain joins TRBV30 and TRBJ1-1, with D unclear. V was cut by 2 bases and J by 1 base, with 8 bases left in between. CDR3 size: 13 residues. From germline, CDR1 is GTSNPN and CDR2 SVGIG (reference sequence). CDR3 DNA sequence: TGTGCCTGGAGTTCCCTTCGGAACACTGAAGCTTTCTTT. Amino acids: CAWSSLRNTEAFF.

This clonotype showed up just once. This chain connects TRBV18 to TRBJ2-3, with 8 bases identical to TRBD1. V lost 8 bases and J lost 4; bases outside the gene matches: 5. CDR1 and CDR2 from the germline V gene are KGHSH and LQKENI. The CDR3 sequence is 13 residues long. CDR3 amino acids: CASTDRGPDTQYF. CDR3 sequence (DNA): TGTGCCAGCACCGACAGGGGACCAGATACGCAGTATTTT.

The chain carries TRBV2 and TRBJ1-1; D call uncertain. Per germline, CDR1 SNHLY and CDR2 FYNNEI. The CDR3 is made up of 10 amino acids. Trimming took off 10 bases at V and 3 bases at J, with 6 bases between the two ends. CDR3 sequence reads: CATRYTEAFF. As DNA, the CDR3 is TGTGCCACCCGATACACTGAAGCTTTCTTT.

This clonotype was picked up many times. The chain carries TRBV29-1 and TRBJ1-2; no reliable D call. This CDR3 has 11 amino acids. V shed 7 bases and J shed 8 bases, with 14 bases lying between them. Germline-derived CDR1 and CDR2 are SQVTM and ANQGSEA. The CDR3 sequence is CSATWLGGYTF. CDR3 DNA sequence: TGCAGCGCTACCTGGCTGGGCGGCTACACCTTC.

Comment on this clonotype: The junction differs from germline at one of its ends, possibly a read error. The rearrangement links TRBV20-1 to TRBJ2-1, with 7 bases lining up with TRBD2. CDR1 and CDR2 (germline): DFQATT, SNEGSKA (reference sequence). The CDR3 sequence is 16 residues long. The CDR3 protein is CCARNPWGGTYNEQFF. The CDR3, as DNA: TGCTGTGCTAGAAACCCCTGGGGAGGGACCTACAATGAGCAGTTCTTC.

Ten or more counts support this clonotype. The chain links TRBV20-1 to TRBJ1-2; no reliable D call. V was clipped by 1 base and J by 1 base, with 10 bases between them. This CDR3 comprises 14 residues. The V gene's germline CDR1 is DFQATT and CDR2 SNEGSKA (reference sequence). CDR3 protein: CSARVISLNYGYTF. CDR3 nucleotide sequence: TGCAGTGCTAGAGTAATTTCCCTTAACTATGGCTACACCTTC.

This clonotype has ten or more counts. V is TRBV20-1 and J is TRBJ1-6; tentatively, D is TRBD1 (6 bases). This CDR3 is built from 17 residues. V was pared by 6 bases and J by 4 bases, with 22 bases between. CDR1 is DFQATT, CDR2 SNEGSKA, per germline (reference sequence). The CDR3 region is CSAQPGQPFTYNSPLHF. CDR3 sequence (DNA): TGCAGTGCCCAACCTGGACAGCCCTTTACGTATAATTCACCCCTCCACTTT.

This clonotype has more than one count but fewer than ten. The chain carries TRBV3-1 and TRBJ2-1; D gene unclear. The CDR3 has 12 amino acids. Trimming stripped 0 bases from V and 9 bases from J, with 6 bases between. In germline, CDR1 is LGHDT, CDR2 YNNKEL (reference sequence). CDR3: CASSQDSSEQFF. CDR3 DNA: TGTGCCAGCAGCCAAGATAGTAGTGAGCAGTTCTTC.

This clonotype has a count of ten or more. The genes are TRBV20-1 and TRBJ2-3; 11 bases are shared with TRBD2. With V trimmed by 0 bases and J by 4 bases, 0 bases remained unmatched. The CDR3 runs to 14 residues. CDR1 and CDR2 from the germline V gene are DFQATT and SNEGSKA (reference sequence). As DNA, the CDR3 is TGCAGTGCTAGAGAGGGACTAGCGGCAGATACGCAGTATTTT. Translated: CSAREGLAADTQYF.

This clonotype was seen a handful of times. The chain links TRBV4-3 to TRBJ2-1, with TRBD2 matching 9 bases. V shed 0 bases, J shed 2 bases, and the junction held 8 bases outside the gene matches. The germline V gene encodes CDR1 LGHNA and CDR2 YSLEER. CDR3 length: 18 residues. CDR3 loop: CASSQDASGIPPYNEQFF. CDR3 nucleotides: TGCGCCAGCAGCCAAGATGCTAGCGGGATACCGCCCTACAATGAGCAGTTCTTC.